Listed here are 13 T cell receptor beta chains from one sample, sequenced in a study of blood T cell repertoires in COVID-19. The table came from immunoSEQ multiplex PCR; TCRdb's copy has only in-frame clones and leaves some out. The data contain around 150,000 clones, 85% to 90% of them singletons. Input material: peripheral blood. These receptors came from a man between 18 and 29 years old with acute or convalescent COVID-19.

The sample holds a few counts of this clone. The J gene is TRBJ2-1, the V gene TRBV6-1, with unresolved D. V lost 1 base and J 4 bases, leaving 8 bases between the germline ends. The CDR3 runs to 14 residues. CDR1 and CDR2 (germline): MNHNS, SASEGT. The chain's CDR3 is CASSEVSEYNEQFF. In nucleotides, the CDR3 is TGTGCCAGCAGTGAAGTCTCTGAGTACAATGAGCAGTTCTTC.

This CDR3 reads CSVPRTSGDPYNEQFF. The DNA of the CDR3 is TGCAGCGTTCCCCGGACTAGCGGGGATCCCTACAATGAGCAGTTCTTC. V is TRBV29-1 and J is TRBJ2-1, with 12 bases fitting TRBD2. The CDR3 length is 16 residues. The junction had 7 bases not matched to a gene; V was cut back by 5 bases and J by 2 bases. Germline CDR1 is SQVTM and CDR2 is ANQGSEA.

V and J are TRBV19 and TRBJ1-1, with TRBD1 identical over 7 bases. J was trimmed by 5 bases and V by 6 bases; bases with no gene match: 12. Germline-derived CDR1 and CDR2 are LNHDA and SQIVND (reference sequence). The CDR3 has 15 amino acids. The CDR3 nucleotides read TGTGCCAGTAGACCGACAGGGACGTCAAAGACTGAAGCTTTCTTT. Residues: CASRPTGTSKTEAFF.

V gene TRBV19 combines with J gene TRBJ1-5; 7 bases line up with TRBD1. CDR1 LNHDA and CDR2 SQIVND come from the germline V gene (reference sequence). The V segment lost 10 bases and the J segment 0 bases; nucleotides outside the gene matches: 9. This CDR3 has 15 residues. CDR3 amino acids: CATENRGYSNQPQHF. In DNA, the CDR3 is TGTGCCACCGAAAACAGGGGCTATAGCAATCAGCCCCAGCATTTT.

The DNA of the CDR3 is TGTGCCAGCAGTTACACTAGAGGCAGCAATCAGCCCCAGCATTTT. It encodes CASSYTRGSNQPQHF. The rearrangement joins TRBV6-6 to TRBJ1-5; D is uncertain. The germline V gene encodes CDR1 MNHNY and CDR2 SVGAGI (reference sequence). The CDR3 extends over 15 amino acids. The V gene lost 2 bases and the J gene lost 1 base, with 9 bases spanning the gap.

The rearrangement links TRBV18 to TRBJ2-5; tentatively, D is TRBD1 (6 bases). This CDR3 has 15 residues. Germline CDR1 reads KGHSH; CDR2 reads LQKENI. Trimming removed 4 bases at V and 1 base at J, with 13 bases between. CDR3 loop: CASSRDRDTQETQYF. CDR3 in DNA: TGTGCCAGCTCACGAGACCGGGACACCCAAGAGACCCAGTACTTC.

This clone is deemed medium-sized. This sequence joins TRBV15 and TRBJ1-4; 8 bases fit TRBD1. V lost 2 bases to trimming and J lost 7 bases; unmatched junction nucleotides: 6. CDR1 and CDR2 (germline): LNHNV, YYDKDF (reference sequence). This CDR3 region has 15 residues. The CDR3 region has the DNA TGTGCCACCAGCAGACCAGGGGGCCGGAGTGAAAAACTGTTTTTT. Translating gives CATSRPGGRSEKLFF.

The genes are TRBV28 and TRBJ2-5; 15 positions match TRBD2. Germline CDR1 reads MDHEN; CDR2 reads SYDVKM. V shed 6 bases and J 4 bases; nucleotides not matched to a gene: 6. The CDR3 runs 16 residues. The CDR3 DNA follows: TGTGCCAGCAGCCCGGGGACTAGCGGGGGGAGAGAGACCCAGTACTTC. This translates into CASSPGTSGGRETQYF. Complete variable domain (other parts from reference TRBV28 and TRBJ2-5): DVKVTQSSRYLVKRTGEKVFLECVQDMDHENMFWYRQDPGLGLRLIYFSYDVKMKEKGDIPEGYSVSREKKERFSLILESASTNQTSMYLCASSPGTSGGRETQYFGPGTRLLVL.

V usage is TRBV30 and J usage is TRBJ1-1; TRBD1 might be the D (6 bases). The CDR3 has 13 amino acids. The germline V and J ends were trimmed by 3 bases and 2 bases, with 10 bases remaining between them. Germline CDR1 reads GTSNPN; CDR2 reads SVGIG (reference sequence). DNA for the CDR3: TGTGCCTGGAGGGGGGCCGGAAACACTGAAGCTTTCTTT. This gives the protein CAWRGAGNTEAFF. Full variable domain (rest looked up from reference TRBV30 and TRBJ1-1): SQTIHQWPATLVQPVGSPLSLECTVEGTSNPNLYWYRQAAGRGLQLLFYSVGIGQISSEVPQNLSASRPQDRQFILSSKKLLLSDSGFYLCAWRGAGNTEAFFGQGTRLTVV.

The chain links TRBV3-1 (or the pseudogene TRBV3-2) to TRBJ1-2, with D tentatively TRBD1 (6 bases). The CDR3 runs 14 residues. V was shortened by 4 bases and J by 8 bases, with 17 bases between the two germline ends. CDR1 is LGHDT and CDR2 is YNNKEL in the germline V gene (reference sequence). The DNA for the CDR3 is TGTGCCAGCAGCCTCGCCGGGACAAAGGAGGGCTACACCTTC. It is translated as CASSLAGTKEGYTF.

The chain employs TRBV7-2 and TRBJ1-3, with 9 bases that match TRBD1. The germline gives CDR1 SGHTA, CDR2 FQGNSA. With V trimmed by 3 bases and J by 7 bases, 13 bases remained unmatched. The CDR3 runs 17 residues. CDR3: CASSFTWTGQGMNTIYF. The DNA for the CDR3 is TGTGCCAGCAGCTTTACTTGGACGGGACAGGGAATGAACACCATATATTTT.

The chain links TRBV6-6 to TRBJ2-3; D perhaps matches TRBD1 (6 bases). Germline CDR1 is MNHNY and CDR2 is SVGAGI (reference sequence). CDR3 length equals 12 residues. The V end lost 7 bases, the J end lost 6 bases, and 11 bases lay between the germline ends. CDR3 loop: CASTPRGDTQYF. CDR3 nucleotides: TGTGCCAGCACCCCTAGGGGGGATACGCAGTATTTT.

The rearrangement joins TRBV7-2 to TRBJ1-1, with a possible D match to TRBD1 (5 bases). Germline values: CDR1 SGHTA, CDR2 FQGNSA. Trimming stripped 4 bases from V and 2 bases from J, with 26 bases between. The CDR3 is 19 amino acids. CDR3 sequence (DNA): TGTGCCAGCAGCTACCATCCTAGGACACGAAGAAGGAATAACACTGAAGCTTTCTTT. Its translation is CASSYHPRTRRRNNTEAFF. Full variable domain (remainder filled in from reference TRBV7-2 and TRBJ1-1): GAGVSQSPSNKVTEKGKDVELRCDPISGHTALYWYRQSLGQGLEFLIYFQGNSAPDKSGLPSDRFSAERTGGSVSTLTIQRTQQEDSAVYLCASSYHPRTRRRNNTEAFFGQGTRLTVV.